These 16 T cell receptor beta chains share one sample of origin, sequenced in a study of T-cell reconstitution after alpha-beta-depleted transplantation in children. Unique molecular identifiers were incorporated during preparation of the TCRbeta library. TCRdb recomputed calls from the PCR reads with MiXCR, one row per CDR3 protein. The sample shows about 270,000 distinct CDR3 sequences, about a tenth of them seen only once. The input for sequencing was PBMCs from the stem cell graft donor, taken from the stem cell graft. Every receptor here comes from a human donor who donated a stem cell graft to a child with SCID.

V and J are TRBV20-1 and TRBJ2-1, with a tentative D call TRBD2 (5 bases). The CDR3 length is 17 residues. V was pared by 1 base and J by 5 bases, with 21 bases between. Germline CDR1 and CDR2: DFQATT and SNEGSKA (reference sequence). The CDR3 reads CSARAPPGLGTNNEQFF. The CDR3 DNA reads as TGCAGTGCTAGAGCCCCCCCCGGACTGGGAACGAACAATGAGCAGTTCTTC.

The rearrangement uses TRBV20-1 and TRBJ2-1; no clear D gene. This CDR3 has 11 amino acids. Trimming took 0 bases from V and 10 from J, leaving 7 bases between them. The germline V gene has CDR1 DFQATT and CDR2 SNEGSKA (reference sequence). The CDR3 DNA follows: TGCAGTGCTAGAGATTTGACCGAGCAGTTCTTC. It is translated as CSARDLTEQFF.

This clonotype was recorded a few times. The chain joins TRBV6-1 to TRBJ2-7, with 10 nucleotides matching TRBD1. This CDR3 region has 14 residues. Germline V gene lookup returns CDR1 MNHNS and CDR2 SASEGT. The ends lost 7 bases at V and 3 bases at J; junction bases unmatched: 6. The CDR3 sequence is CASNDRDRGYEQYF. CDR3 coding DNA: TGTGCCAGCAACGACAGGGACAGGGGCTACGAGCAGTACTTC.

Many counts were recorded for this clonotype. This rearrangement joins TRBV3-1 to TRBJ2-1; D is uncertain. Germline CDR1 and CDR2: LGHDT and YNNKEL (reference sequence). Trimming removed 4 bases at V and 1 base at J, with 11 bases between. The CDR3 totals 15 residues. The CDR3 coding sequence is TGTGCCAGCAGCCCTACCTTGGAGTCCTACAATGAGCAGTTCTTC. As protein: CASSPTLESYNEQFF.

This clonotype was counted only a few times. The chain carries TRBV29-1 and TRBJ2-4, with 9 nucleotides matching TRBD2. The V gene's germline CDR1 is SQVTM and CDR2 ANQGSEA. V lost 5 bases, J lost 6 bases, and 5 bases stayed unmatched. CDR3 length: 13 residues. In DNA form, the CDR3 reads TGCAGCGTTAGGGCTAGCGGGGTAAACATTCAGTACTTC. Amino acid sequence: CSVRASGVNIQYF.

V and J are TRBV5-1 and TRBJ2-7; 8 bases line up with TRBD1. Germline lookup yields CDR1 SGHRS and CDR2 YFSETQ. The junction had 8 bases not matched to a gene; V was cut back by 0 bases and J by 6 bases. This CDR3 contains 15 residues. In DNA, the CDR3 is TGCGCCAGCAGCTTGGTCGCAGGGGGCTCTGGCGAGCAGTACTTC. Protein product: CASSLVAGGSGEQYF. Combining the CDR3 with reference TRBV5-1 and TRBJ2-7 gives the whole variable domain KAGVTQTPRYLIKTRGQQVTLSCSPISGHRSVSWYQQTPGQGLQFLFEYFSETQRNKGNFPGRFSGRQFSNSRSEMNVSTLELGDSALYLCASSLVAGGSGEQYFGPGTRLTVT.

This clonotype turned up a few times. The V and J genes are TRBV6-6 and TRBJ1-4; the D is unclear. The CDR3 length is 12 residues. Germline lookup yields CDR1 MNHNY and CDR2 SVGAGI (reference sequence). V lost 1 base and J 11 bases, leaving 8 bases between the germline ends. The CDR3 sequence: CASSYLLGKLFF. The CDR3 DNA is TGTGCCAGCAGTTACTTGTTAGGCAAACTGTTTTTT.

J is TRBJ2-5 and V is TRBV20-1; possible D gene TRBD1, 5 bases. The CDR3 has 15 amino acids. Germline V lookup: CDR1 DFQATT, CDR2 SNEGSKA (reference sequence). The V end lost 6 bases, the J end lost 5 bases, and 22 bases lay between the germline ends. DNA for the CDR3: TGCAGTGCCGTCCTGGGGCCTACCGCCCGGGAGACCCAGTACTTC. This codes for CSAVLGPTARETQYF.

In this sample, this clonotype turned up many times. The gene calls are TRBV5-1 and TRBJ1-2; 7 positions agree with TRBD1. The CDR3 spans 12 residues. J lost 4 bases, V lost 4 bases, and 1 base had no gene match. Germline V gene sequence: CDR1 SGHRS, CDR2 YFSETQ. The CDR3 protein is CASSGQVYGYTF. DNA for the CDR3: TGCGCCAGCAGCGGACAGGTCTATGGCTACACCTTC.

This clonotype was seen a few times. A single base separates this from a much larger clone, so it may be a read error. The chain combines TRBV20-1 with TRBJ2-1, with a weak D call TRBD2 (7 bases). CDR3 length: 17 amino acids. Germline V gives CDR1 DFQATT, CDR2 SNEGSKA (reference sequence). The CDR3 loop reads CCARDPLAGATYNEQFF. CDR3 DNA sequence: TGCTGTGCTAGAGATCCTTTGGCGGGGGCGACCTACAATGAGCAGTTCTTC.

CDR3 coding DNA: TGTGCCAGCAGTGCCGAGGAGCTAGCGGGGTTTAATGAGCAGTTCTTC. It encodes CASSAEELAGFNEQFF. The V call is TRBV2, the J call TRBJ2-1; 9 nucleotides line up with TRBD2. V shed 4 bases and J 7 bases; nucleotides not matched to a gene: 11. The CDR3 is made up of 16 amino acids. The germline gives CDR1 SNHLY, CDR2 FYNNEI.

The chain recombines TRBV12-3 or TRBV12-4 with TRBJ2-7; 8 bases line up with TRBD2. The CDR3 totals 15 residues. The junction had 12 bases not matched to a gene; V was cut back by 5 bases and J by 6 bases. The chain's CDR3 is CASSPRPGLGGEQYF. CDR3 bases: TGTGCCAGCAGTCCCAGACCGGGACTAGGAGGCGAGCAGTACTTC.

A few counts support this clonotype. The gene calls are TRBV7-2 and TRBJ2-5, with D hard to call. Deletions cut 1 base from V and 0 bases from J, with 6 bases between. The V gene's germline CDR1 is SGHTA and CDR2 FQGNSA. CDR3 size: 14 residues. For the CDR3, the DNA is TGTGCCAGCAGCTTAGTCGTGGACCAAGAGACCCAGTACTTC. Translation gives CASSLVVDQETQYF.

This clonotype came up a few times. The J gene is TRBJ2-3, the V gene TRBV20-1; D is perhaps TRBD1 or TRBD2 (6 bases each). This CDR3 is built from 13 residues. Germline values: CDR1 DFQATT, CDR2 SNEGSKA (reference sequence). The ends were cut back, 1 base at V and 6 bases at J, with 11 bases in the middle. CDR3 nucleotides: TGCAGTGCTAGAGTCCGGGGGCCGGATACGCAGTATTTT. Translation gives CSARVRGPDTQYF.

The sample holds many counts of this clonotype. V and J are TRBV9 and TRBJ1-2; 9 bases fit TRBD1. After removal of 3 bases from V and 2 bases from J, the junction contained 5 bases not matched to a gene. This CDR3 region has 15 residues. The germline CDR1 and CDR2 sequences are SGDLS and YYNGEE. The CDR3 DNA reads as TGTGCCAGCAGCGCAGGGGGACAGGGAAACTATGGCTACACCTTC. Protein: CASSAGGQGNYGYTF.

In its sample, this clonotype was seen a few times. The gene calls are TRBV18 and TRBJ1-5; D unresolved. CDR1 and CDR2 (germline): KGHSH, LQKENI. Trimming took 0 bases from V and 7 from J, leaving 10 bases between them. This CDR3 has 14 amino acids. Written as DNA, the CDR3 is TGTGCCAGCTCACCACCCGGAGAGGGCCAGCCCCAGCATTTT. Amino acid sequence: CASSPPGEGQPQHF.